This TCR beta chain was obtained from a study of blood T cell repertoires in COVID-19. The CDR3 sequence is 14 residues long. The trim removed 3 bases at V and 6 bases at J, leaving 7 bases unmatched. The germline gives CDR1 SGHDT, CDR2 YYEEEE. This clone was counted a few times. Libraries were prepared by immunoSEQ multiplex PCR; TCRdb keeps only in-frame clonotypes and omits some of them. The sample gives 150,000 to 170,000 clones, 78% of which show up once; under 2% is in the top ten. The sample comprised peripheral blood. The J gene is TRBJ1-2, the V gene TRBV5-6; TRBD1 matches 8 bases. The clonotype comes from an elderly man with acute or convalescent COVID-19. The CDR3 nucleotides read TGTGCCAGCAGCTCATTCGGACAGGGTCATGGCTACACCTTC. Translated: CASSSFGQGHGYTF.